This passage covers 27 T cell receptor beta chains from one sample sequenced in a study of blood T cell repertoires in COVID-19. Generated by immunoSEQ multiplex PCR, the TCRdb table keeps only in-frame clones and is missing some. The table shows around 99,000 clones, with approximately 81% occurring only once. Material for sequencing was peripheral blood. The source of these receptors is a human donor in a cohort sampled during active COVID-19.

J is TRBJ2-1 and V is TRBV11-3; D remains ambiguous. V was cut by 2 bases and J by 9 bases, with 14 bases left in between. The germline V gene encodes CDR1 SGHNT and CDR2 YENEEA. The CDR3 extends over 14 amino acids. DNA of the CDR3: TGTGCCAGCAGCTTATCCGAGGTTCTCGGTGAGCAGTTCTTC. This translates into CASSLSEVLGEQFF.

V gene TRBV28 combines with J gene TRBJ2-1; 7 nucleotides align to TRBD2. Per germline, CDR1 MDHEN and CDR2 SYDVKM. The CDR3 runs 18 residues. V was pared by 2 bases and J by 2 bases, with 12 bases of the junction left unmatched. CDR3 in DNA: TGTGCCAGCAGTTTAGCCCGGCGGGAGAAAAACCCCTACAATGAGCAGTTCTTC. Protein: CASSLARREKNPYNEQFF. Together with reference TRBV28 and TRBJ2-1, the CDR3 gives the full variable domain: DVKVTQSSRYLVKRTGEKVFLECVQDMDHENMFWYRQDPGLGLRLIYFSYDVKMKEKGDIPEGYSVSREKKERFSLILESASTNQTSMYLCASSLARREKNPYNEQFFGPGTRLTVL.

The chain employs TRBV19 and TRBJ1-2; TRBD1 agrees at 8 bases. V gave up 3 bases and J gave up 4 bases; unmatched junction bases: 10. Germline-derived CDR1 and CDR2 are LNHDA and SQIVND (reference sequence). This CDR3 is 16 amino acids long. The CDR3 coding sequence is TGTGCCAGTAGTATCGGACGGGACAGGACTTTCTATGGCTACACCTTC. Encoded protein: CASSIGRDRTFYGYTF.

The CDR3 protein is CSVGGTSGRHNEQFF. The CDR3 bases are TGCAGCGTTGGAGGGACTAGCGGGAGGCACAATGAGCAGTTCTTC. This chain links TRBV29-1 with TRBJ2-1; 15 bases are shared with TRBD2. J gave up 5 bases and V 4 bases, and 3 bases lay outside the gene matches. The CDR3 has 15 amino acids. Germline CDR1 SQVTM, CDR2 ANQGSEA.

This rearrangement joins TRBV5-1 to TRBJ1-1, with TRBD1 identical over 7 bases. Germline V gene sequence: CDR1 SGHRS, CDR2 YFSETQ. V shed 2 bases and J 0 bases; nucleotides not matched to a gene: 1. This CDR3 region has 14 residues. CDR3 sequence reads: CASSLGQVNTEAFF. The CDR3 bases are TGCGCCAGCAGCTTAGGACAGGTGAACACTGAAGCTTTCTTT. The full variable domain, completed using reference TRBV5-1 and TRBJ1-1, is KAGVTQTPRYLIKTRGQQVTLSCSPISGHRSVSWYQQTPGQGLQFLFEYFSETQRNKGNFPGRFSGRQFSNSRSEMNVSTLELGDSALYLCASSLGQVNTEAFFGQGTRLTVV.

The chain links TRBV4-1 to TRBJ1-2; D not certain. This CDR3 is built from 14 residues. Trimming took off 0 bases at V and 2 bases at J, with 7 bases between the two ends. Germline V gene data show CDR1 as MGHRA and CDR2 as YSYEKL. CDR3 sequence: CASSQDPLNYGYTF. CDR3 nucleotide sequence: TGCGCCAGCAGCCAAGATCCCCTGAACTATGGCTACACCTTC.

The chain links TRBV29-1 to TRBJ2-3; TRBD2 might be the D (6 bases). Germline assignment: CDR1 SQVTM and CDR2 ANQGSEA. Trimming took 4 bases from V and 0 from J, leaving 17 bases between them. This CDR3 is 16 amino acids long. Written as DNA, the CDR3 is TGCAGCGTTGCGGGACTCCTACCTTCTAGCACAGATACGCAGTATTTT. Translated: CSVAGLLPSSTDTQYF.

V gene TRBV28 combines with J gene TRBJ1-2; D remains ambiguous. Trimming took off 3 bases at V and 3 bases at J, with 8 bases between the two ends. The CDR3 length is 13 residues. The germline gives CDR1 MDHEN, CDR2 SYDVKM. The CDR3 sequence is CASSFRVHYGYTF. The CDR3 coding sequence is TGTGCCAGCAGTTTCCGGGTCCACTATGGCTACACCTTC.

The V gene is TRBV7-8, the J gene TRBJ2-1, with 7 bases identical to TRBD2. This CDR3 is 16 amino acids long. V lost 4 bases to trimming and J lost 5 bases; unmatched junction nucleotides: 11. Germline lookup yields CDR1 SGHVS and CDR2 FQNEAQ. CDR3 DNA: TGTGCCAGCAGCTCCCAGGCGGGAGCGGGCGACAATGAGCAGTTCTTC. It translates to CASSSQAGAGDNEQFF. The whole variable domain, filled in from reference TRBV7-8 and TRBJ2-1, reads GAGVSQSPRYKVAKRGQDVALRCDPISGHVSLFWYQQALGQGPEFLTYFQNEAQLDKSGLPSDRFFAERPEGSVSTLKIQRTQQEDSAVYLCASSSQAGAGDNEQFFGPGTRLTVL.

The chain joins TRBV18 to TRBJ1-4; no clear D. The CDR3 runs 14 residues. Germline CDR1 and CDR2: KGHSH and LQKENI. The V end lost 0 bases, the J end lost 5 bases, and 7 bases lay between the germline ends. CDR3 nucleotides: TGTGCCAGCTCACCACCGAACACGAATGAAAAACTGTTTTTT. It specifies CASSPPNTNEKLFF.

The rearrangement uses TRBV5-1 and TRBJ2-7; TRBD1 aligns across 11 bases. The CDR3 has 15 amino acids. After removal of 3 bases from V and 4 bases from J, the junction contained 6 bases not matched to a gene. The germline V gene has CDR1 SGHRS and CDR2 YFSETQ. The CDR3 sequence is CASSWGGTGGYEQYF. Here the CDR3 DNA reads TGCGCCAGCAGCTGGGGAGGGACAGGGGGTTACGAGCAGTACTTC.

This chain links TRBV28 with TRBJ1-6; TRBD1 matches 9 bases. Germline loops: CDR1 MDHEN, CDR2 SYDVKM. This CDR3 comprises 15 residues. Germline trimming cut 6 bases from V and 10 bases from J; bases unmatched to any gene: 10. CDR3 bases: TGTGCCAGCAGGGGGGACAGGGATCTCCGATCACCCCTCCACTTT. Translated: CASRGDRDLRSPLHF.

The V and J genes are TRBV6-5 and TRBJ1-3, with D unclear. The CDR3 is 15 residues long. V lost 7 bases, J lost 7 bases, and 20 bases lay in between. Germline V lookup: CDR1 MNHEY, CDR2 SVGAGI. The CDR3: CASTPGASLVNTIYF. CDR3 DNA sequence: TGTGCCAGCACACCGGGAGCAAGCCTTGTTAACACCATATATTTT.

The chain carries TRBV19 and TRBJ2-4; 11 bases are a match to TRBD2. The CDR3 loop spans 18 amino acids. V was pared by 3 bases and J by 4 bases, with 11 bases of the junction left unmatched. Germline loops: CDR1 LNHDA, CDR2 SQIVND (reference sequence). Here the CDR3 reads CASSIPYSGRARKNIQYF. The CDR3 nucleotides are TGTGCCAGTAGTATCCCCTATAGCGGGAGGGCCCGAAAAAACATTCAGTACTTC.

The genes are TRBV15 and TRBJ2-7; 10 nucleotides match TRBD2. The J segment lost 2 bases and the V segment lost 1 base, leaving 11 bases of the junction unmatched. Germline V gives CDR1 LNHNV, CDR2 YYDKDF (reference sequence). CDR3 length: 18 residues. The CDR3, as DNA: TGTGCCACCAGCAGAGGGACCCAAACTAGCGGGAACACCTACGAGCAGTACTTC. Translation: CATSRGTQTSGNTYEQYF.

This clone has just a few counts. In DNA, the CDR3 is TGTGCCAGCAGTCCATATCTAGCGGGAGGTGAGACCCAGTACTTC. It codes for CASSPYLAGGETQYF. V and J are TRBV6-2 or TRBV6-3 and TRBJ2-5, with 11 positions matching TRBD2. CDR3 length: 15 residues. V lost 5 bases to trimming and J lost 5 bases; unmatched junction nucleotides: 7. Germline V gives CDR1 MNHEY, CDR2 SVGEGT.

CDR3 in amino acids: CASSPDGPQGSNYGYTF. The CDR3, as DNA: TGTGCCAGCAGCCCCGACGGCCCACAGGGATCTAACTATGGCTACACCTTC. This chain joins TRBV7-2 and TRBJ1-2, with D possibly being TRBD1 (6 bases). This CDR3 comprises 17 residues. Germline values: CDR1 SGHTA, CDR2 FQGNSA. With 5 bases removed from V and 0 bases from J, the gap between germline ends came to 19 bases.

The CDR3 DNA follows: TGTGCCAGCAGTGAACCCCGGGTTACTGAAGCTTTCTTT. Translation: CASSEPRVTEAFF. V usage is TRBV2 and J usage is TRBJ1-1; D unresolved. CDR1 and CDR2 from the germline V gene are SNHLY and FYNNEI. The length of the CDR3 is 13 residues. V was cut by 2 bases and J by 5 bases, with 9 bases left in between. The whole variable domain, filled in from reference TRBV2 and TRBJ1-1, reads EPEVTQTPSHQVTQMGQEVILRCVPISNHLYFYWYRQILGQKVEFLVSFYNNEISEKSEIFDDQFSVERPDGSNFTLKIRSTKLEDSAMYFCASSEPRVTEAFFGQGTRLTVV.

This clone was detected once. The chain links TRBV11-1 to TRBJ2-1, with 7 positions matching TRBD1. Germline loops: CDR1 SGHAT, CDR2 FQDESV (reference sequence). The CDR3 totals 13 residues. Trimming at V came to 2 bases and at J to 9 bases, leaving 4 bases not matched to a gene. The CDR3: CASSLTGAPEQFF. The CDR3 DNA sequence: TGTGCCAGCAGCTTAACAGGGGCACCTGAGCAGTTCTTC.

V and J are TRBV11-2 and TRBJ1-5, with D perhaps TRBD1 (5 bases). The CDR3 contains 15 residues. V lost 4 bases, J lost 3 bases, and 13 bases lay in between. Per the germline V gene, CDR1 is SGHAT and CDR2 is FQNNGV. The CDR3 nucleotides read TGTGCCAGCAGCTCATTTCAGGGCCCCAATCAGCCCCAGCATTTT. This gives the protein CASSSFQGPNQPQHF. Full variable domain (missing parts from reference TRBV11-2 and TRBJ1-5): EAGVAQSPRYKIIEKRQSVAFWCNPISGHATLYWYQQILGQGPKLLIQFQNNGVVDDSQLPKDRFSAERLKGVDSTLKIQPAKLEDSAVYLCASSSFQGPNQPQHFGDGTRLSIL.

The chain is built from TRBV9 and TRBJ2-1, with 8 bases that match TRBD2. Per germline, CDR1 SGDLS and CDR2 YYNGEE. CDR3 length equals 13 residues. V shed 3 bases and J 9 bases; nucleotides not matched to a gene: 5. The CDR3 region is CASSGGLGGEQFF. Written as DNA, the CDR3 is TGTGCCAGCAGCGGGGGACTAGGTGGTGAGCAGTTCTTC.

The chain joins TRBV30 to TRBJ2-3, with unresolved D. CDR3 length: 14 amino acids. Trimming pared 2 bases from V and 1 base from J, leaving 10 bases between. In germline, CDR1 is GTSNPN, CDR2 SVGIG (reference sequence). CDR3 in amino acids: CAWSRGLGTDTQYF. CDR3 sequence (DNA): TGTGCCTGGAGTCGTGGTTTAGGCACAGATACGCAGTATTTT.

This chain uses TRBV2 with TRBJ2-4, with 8 bases identical to TRBD1. Losses at the gene ends were 7 bases for V and 12 bases for J; bases not matched to a gene: 8. The CDR3 contains 12 residues. Looked up from germline, CDR1 is SNHLY and CDR2 is FYNNEI. The CDR3 here is CASNMDRDHQYF. The CDR3 DNA reads as TGTGCCAGCAACATGGACAGGGATCATCAGTACTTC.

The chain combines TRBV19 with TRBJ2-2; 12 bases match TRBD2. The CDR3 contains 18 residues. The germline V gene encodes CDR1 LNHDA and CDR2 SQIVND (reference sequence). V shed 7 bases and J 3 bases; nucleotides not matched to a gene: 12. CDR3 in DNA: TGTGCCAGTATCCCTCAGGCTAGCGGGAGGGCCCACACCGGGGAGCTGTTTTTT. It codes for CASIPQASGRAHTGELFF.

This clone has just a few counts. This CDR3 is CASSWAGYTNYGYTF. CDR3 in DNA: TGTGCCAGCAGCTGGGCGGGATATACAAACTATGGCTACACCTTC. This chain connects TRBV5-6 to TRBJ1-2; D is unclear. Trimming took 3 bases from V and 2 from J, leaving 14 bases between them. The CDR3 runs to 15 residues. Germline CDR1 is SGHDT and CDR2 is YYEEEE.

The chain uses TRBV3-1 (or the pseudogene TRBV3-2) and TRBJ2-2; the match to TRBD1 covers 7 bases. The J segment lost 5 bases and the V segment lost 1 base, leaving 4 bases of the junction unmatched. Germline values: CDR1 LGHDT, CDR2 YNNKEL (reference sequence). There are 15 residues in the CDR3. This CDR3 is CASSQALTGTGELFF. The CDR3 DNA follows: TGTGCCAGCAGCCAAGCCCTGACAGGGACCGGGGAGCTGTTTTTT.

The chain employs TRBV6-5 and TRBJ2-6; D is possibly TRBD1 (5 bases). In germline, CDR1 is MNHEY, CDR2 SVGAGI. V was shortened by 5 bases and J by 1 base, with 9 bases between the two germline ends. CDR3 size: 15 residues. In DNA form, the CDR3 reads TGTGCCAGCAGTACTCAGGGTTCTGGGGCCAACGTCCTGACTTTC. This gives the protein CASSTQGSGANVLTF.